The sequence of this TCR beta chain was determined in a study of blood T cell repertoires in COVID-19 (TCRdb year 2020). General notes on the study: The collaborator samples originated in the United States, Italy and Spain and spanned the acute and convalescent phases of COVID-19. The prospective study material was composed of cDNA or gDNA derived from T cells, B-cell-depleted T cells, or PBMCs. Deeply sampled blood TCRbeta repertoires from subjects exposed to, actively infected with, or recovered from COVID-19 were included in the dataset. A freely available public database, intended as a resource for researchers studying the immune response to SARS-CoV-2, is where the repertoires were released. Samples were obtained from the ongoing ImmuneRACE study (first 160 participants) and from over 1,000 subjects provided by 6 global collaborators. Nearly every sample came with metadata listing a de-identified subject ID, COVID-19 status, age in years and sex. Where available, HLA class I and class II types were obtained from metadata supplied by the sample provider rather than from assay-based typing. Results and caveats for the whole study, not just this receptor: How much clinical and demographic metadata was included differed by source and by participant, and the metadata was provided uncurated.

CDR1 and CDR2 are read off the germline V gene (reference sequence) as DFQATT and SNEGSKA. V loses 3 bases of germline sequence and J loses 13 bases, and the interval between the two ends is 19 bases. From cysteine to phenylalanine, the CDR3 is 13 amino acids long. The retained sequence is limited to the CDR3, 39 bases, with the frame set at the first base. Collaborating institutions collected whole blood in K2EDTA tubes following their own protocols. Collaborator samples were shipped for TCRbeta analysis as frozen whole blood, isolated PBMCs, or DNA extracted from either sample type. On this clone itself: Its specific antigen is unknown. No base quality information exists; no much larger clone differs at one position.

The immunoSEQ Assay, a bias-controlled multiplex PCR, was used to amplify TCRbeta CDR3 regions from genomic DNA. In the source study's methods: Nucleated cell counts per sample were estimated from amplification of reference gene primers within the assay. Sequence reads were collapsed and filtered to measure the absolute abundance of every unique TCRbeta CDR3 rearrangement. Productive Simpson clonality was computed per sample as the square root of Simpson's diversity index over productive rearrangements. In its TCRdb copy, this immuneACCESS table keeps in-frame sequences only and misses some clones. Where compared with another copy, unresolved V genes explain less than half of these, and the others have no known cause. D and trimming were read from the DNA, whereas the V and J calls and clone size are those reported in that table. The sample includes roughly 150,000 clones, with 82% observed a single time. Roughly 4% of the sample is in the top ten clones.

The source material was peripheral blood. The chain is encoded by TRBV20-1 joined to TRBJ2-1; TRBD2 could be the D gene, as 5 bases match. This TCR was recovered from a woman aged 80 or over with acute or convalescent COVID-19. The nucleotide sequence is given as TGCAGTGCTAGTGTAAGTAATCGGGATGTCCAGTTCTTC. It specifies CSASVSNRDVQFF.